The present T cell receptor beta chain was sequenced within a study of blood T cell repertoires in COVID-19. Per the study methods: Reference gene primer amplification gave estimated nucleated cell counts. The assay was immunoSEQ multiplex PCR, and TCRdb's table has in-frame clones only and misses some. That table is the source of V, J and clone size, and D and trimming were worked out from the DNA. The sample shows some 300,000 clones, 90% of them seen only once. CDR1 is LGHDT, CDR2 YNNKEL, per germline (reference sequence). V was pared by 2 bases and J by 6 bases, with 20 bases between. The CDR3 totals 17 residues.

The origin of this receptor is a woman aged 18-30 years with acute COVID-19. This rearrangement joins TRBV3-1 (or the pseudogene TRBV3-2) to TRBJ2-1, with D possibly being TRBD2 (6 bases). Sample: PBMCs or T cells enriched from blood (not recorded which). The CDR3 loop is CASSQLAGTSSRNEQFF. The CDR3, as DNA: TGTGCCAGCAGCCAACTTGCTGGGACTTCCTCTCGCAATGAGCAGTTCTTC.